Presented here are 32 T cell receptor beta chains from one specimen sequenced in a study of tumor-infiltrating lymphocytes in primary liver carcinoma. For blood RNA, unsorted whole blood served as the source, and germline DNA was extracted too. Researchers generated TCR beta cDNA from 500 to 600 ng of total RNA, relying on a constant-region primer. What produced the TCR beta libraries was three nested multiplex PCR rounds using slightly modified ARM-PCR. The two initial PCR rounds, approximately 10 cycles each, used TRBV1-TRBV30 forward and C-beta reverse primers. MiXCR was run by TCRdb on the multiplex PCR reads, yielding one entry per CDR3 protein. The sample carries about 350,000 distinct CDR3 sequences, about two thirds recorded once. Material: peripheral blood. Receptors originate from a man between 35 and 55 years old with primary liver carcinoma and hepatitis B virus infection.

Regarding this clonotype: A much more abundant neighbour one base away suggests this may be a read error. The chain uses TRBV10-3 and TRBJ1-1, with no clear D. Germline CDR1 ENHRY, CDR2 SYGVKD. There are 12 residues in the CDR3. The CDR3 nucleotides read TGTGCCATCAGTGAGAGAGGCACTGAAGTTTTCTTT. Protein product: CAISERGTEVFF.

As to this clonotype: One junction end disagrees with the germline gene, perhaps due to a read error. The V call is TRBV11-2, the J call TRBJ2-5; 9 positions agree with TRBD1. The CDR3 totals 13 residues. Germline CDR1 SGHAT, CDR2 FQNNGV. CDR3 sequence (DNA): TGTGCCGGCAGCGACAGGGGGGCAGAGACCCAGTGCTTC. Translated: CAGSDRGAETQCF.

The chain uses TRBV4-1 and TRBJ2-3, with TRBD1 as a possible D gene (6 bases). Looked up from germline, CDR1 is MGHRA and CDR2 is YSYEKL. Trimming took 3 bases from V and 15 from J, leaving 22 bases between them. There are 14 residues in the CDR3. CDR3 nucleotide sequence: TGCGCCAGCAGCCAGGAAATACAGGGTCTGGGGCACTATTTT. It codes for CASSQEIQGLGHYF.

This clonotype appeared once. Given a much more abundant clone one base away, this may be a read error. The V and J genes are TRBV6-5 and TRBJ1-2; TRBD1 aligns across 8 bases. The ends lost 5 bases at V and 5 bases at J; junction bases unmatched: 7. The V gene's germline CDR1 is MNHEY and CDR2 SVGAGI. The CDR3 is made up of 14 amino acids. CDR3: CASSRTDRGYGYTF. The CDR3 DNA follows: TGTGCCAGCAGTCGGACTGACAGGGGTTATGGCTACACCTTC.

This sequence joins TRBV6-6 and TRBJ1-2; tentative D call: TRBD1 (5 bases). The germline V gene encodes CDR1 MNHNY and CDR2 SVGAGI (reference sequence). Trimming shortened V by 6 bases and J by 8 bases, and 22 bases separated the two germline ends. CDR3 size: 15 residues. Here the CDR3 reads CASRYLGREGDGYTF. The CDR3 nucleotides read TGTGCCAGCAGATATTTGGGCAGGGAGGGTGACGGCTACACCTTC.

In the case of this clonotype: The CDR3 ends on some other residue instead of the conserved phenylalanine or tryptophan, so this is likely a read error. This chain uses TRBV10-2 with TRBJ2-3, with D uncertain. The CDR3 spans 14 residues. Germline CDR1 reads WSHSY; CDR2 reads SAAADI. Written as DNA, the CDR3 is TGCGCCAGCAAGGGCTCACCGGGCACAAATACGCAGTATTAT. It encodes CASKGSPGTNTQYY.

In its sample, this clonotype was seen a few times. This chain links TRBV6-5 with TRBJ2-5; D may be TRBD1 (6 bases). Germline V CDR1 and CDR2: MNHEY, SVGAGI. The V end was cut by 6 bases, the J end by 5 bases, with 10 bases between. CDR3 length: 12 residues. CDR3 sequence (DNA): TGTGCCAGCAGACAGGGTCATGAGACCCAGTACTTC. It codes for CASRQGHETQYF.

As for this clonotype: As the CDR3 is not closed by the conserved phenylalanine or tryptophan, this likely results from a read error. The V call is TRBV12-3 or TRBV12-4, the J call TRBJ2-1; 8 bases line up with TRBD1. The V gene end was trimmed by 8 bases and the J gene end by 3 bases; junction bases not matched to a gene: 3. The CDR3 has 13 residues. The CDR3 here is CASGDRGYNEQFL. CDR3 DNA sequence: TGTGCCAGCGGTGACAGGGGCTACAATGAGCAGTTCCTC.

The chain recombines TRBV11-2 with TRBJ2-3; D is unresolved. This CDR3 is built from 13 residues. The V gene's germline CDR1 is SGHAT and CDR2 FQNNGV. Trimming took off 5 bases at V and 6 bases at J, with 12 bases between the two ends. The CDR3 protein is CASSLHRMDTQYF. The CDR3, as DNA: TGTGCCAGCAGCCTCCATCGCATGGATACGCAGTATTTT.

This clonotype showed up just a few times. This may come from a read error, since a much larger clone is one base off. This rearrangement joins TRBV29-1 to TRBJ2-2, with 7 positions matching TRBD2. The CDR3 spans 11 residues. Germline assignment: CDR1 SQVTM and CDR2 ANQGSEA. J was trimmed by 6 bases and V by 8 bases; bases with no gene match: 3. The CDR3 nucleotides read TGCAGCATTGGGGGGGCCGGGGAGCTGTTTTTT. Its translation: CSIGGAGELFF.

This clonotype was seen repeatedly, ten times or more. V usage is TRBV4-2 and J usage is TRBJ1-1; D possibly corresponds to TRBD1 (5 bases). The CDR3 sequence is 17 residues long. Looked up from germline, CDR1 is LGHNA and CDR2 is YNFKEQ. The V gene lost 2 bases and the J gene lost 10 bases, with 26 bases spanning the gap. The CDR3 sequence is CASSQSDGPWWGFRAFF. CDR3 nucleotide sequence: TGTGCCAGCAGCCAATCGGACGGGCCGTGGTGGGGGTTTAGAGCTTTCTTT.

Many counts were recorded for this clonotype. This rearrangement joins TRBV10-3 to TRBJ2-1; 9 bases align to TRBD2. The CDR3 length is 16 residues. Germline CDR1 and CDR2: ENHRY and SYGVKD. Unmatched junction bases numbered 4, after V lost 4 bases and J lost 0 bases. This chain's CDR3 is CAISAGSGSSYNEQFF. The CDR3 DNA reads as TGTGCCATCAGTGCTGGTAGCGGGAGCTCCTACAATGAGCAGTTCTTC.

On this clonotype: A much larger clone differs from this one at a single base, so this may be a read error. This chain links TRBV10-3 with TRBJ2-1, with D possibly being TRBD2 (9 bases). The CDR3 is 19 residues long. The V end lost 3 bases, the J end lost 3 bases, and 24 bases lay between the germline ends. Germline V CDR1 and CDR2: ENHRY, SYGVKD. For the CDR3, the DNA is TGTGCCATCAGTGATCGGACAGGGAGGCGGGAGGGATACTACAATGAGCAGTTCTTC. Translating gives CAISDRTGRREGYYNEQFF.

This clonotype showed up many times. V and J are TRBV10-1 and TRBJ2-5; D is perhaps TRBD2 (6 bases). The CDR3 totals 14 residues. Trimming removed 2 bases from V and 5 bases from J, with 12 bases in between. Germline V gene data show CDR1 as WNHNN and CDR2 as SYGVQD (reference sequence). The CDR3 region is CASSEGGNLETQYF. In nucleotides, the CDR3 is TGCGCCAGCAGTGAGGGAGGGAATTTGGAGACCCAGTACTTC.

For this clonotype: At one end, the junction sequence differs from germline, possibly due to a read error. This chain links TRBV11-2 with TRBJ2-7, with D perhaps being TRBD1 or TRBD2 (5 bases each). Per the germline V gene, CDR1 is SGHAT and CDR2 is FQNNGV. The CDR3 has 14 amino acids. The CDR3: CTSSLARDAYEQYF. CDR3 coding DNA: TGTACCAGCAGCTTAGCGAGGGACGCCTACGAGCAGTACTTC.

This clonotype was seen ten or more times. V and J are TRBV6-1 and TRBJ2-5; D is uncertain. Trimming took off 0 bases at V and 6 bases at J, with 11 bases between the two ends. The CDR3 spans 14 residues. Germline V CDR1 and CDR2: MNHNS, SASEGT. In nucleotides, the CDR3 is TGTGCCAGCAGTGAAGCCCCCACATACAAGACCCAGTACTTC. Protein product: CASSEAPTYKTQYF.

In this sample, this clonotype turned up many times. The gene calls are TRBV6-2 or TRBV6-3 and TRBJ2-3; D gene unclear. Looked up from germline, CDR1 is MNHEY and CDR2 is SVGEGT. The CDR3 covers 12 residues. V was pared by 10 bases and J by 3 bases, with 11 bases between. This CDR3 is CATNRATDTQYF. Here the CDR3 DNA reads TGTGCCACCAACCGGGCGACAGATACGCAGTATTTT.

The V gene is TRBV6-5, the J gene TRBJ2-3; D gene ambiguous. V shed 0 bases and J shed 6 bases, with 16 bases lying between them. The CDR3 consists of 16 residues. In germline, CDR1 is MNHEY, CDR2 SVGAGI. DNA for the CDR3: TGTGCCAGCAGTTACTCGAGTCCCGTCGACACGGATACGCAGTATTTT. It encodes CASSYSSPVDTDTQYF.

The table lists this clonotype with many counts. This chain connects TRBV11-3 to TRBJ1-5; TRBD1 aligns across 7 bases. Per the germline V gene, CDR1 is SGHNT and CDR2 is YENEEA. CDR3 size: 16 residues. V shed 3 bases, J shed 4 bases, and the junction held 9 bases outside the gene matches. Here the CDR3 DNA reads TGTGCCAGCAGCTTCAAACAGGGGAGGGGTAATCAGCCCCAGCATTTT. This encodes CASSFKQGRGNQPQHF. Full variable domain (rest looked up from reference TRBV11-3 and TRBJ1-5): EAGVVQSPRYKIIEKKQPVAFWCNPISGHNTLYWYLQNLGQGPELLIRYENEEAVDDSQLPKDRFSAERLKGVDSTLKIQPAELGDSAVYLCASSFKQGRGNQPQHFGDGTRLSIL.

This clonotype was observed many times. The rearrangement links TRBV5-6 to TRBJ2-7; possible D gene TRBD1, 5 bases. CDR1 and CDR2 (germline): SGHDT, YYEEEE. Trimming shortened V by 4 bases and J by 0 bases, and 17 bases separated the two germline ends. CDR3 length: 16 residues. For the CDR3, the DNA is TGTGCCAGCAGCCTCGTAACAGGCTCCCACTCCTACGAGCAGTACTTC. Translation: CASSLVTGSHSYEQYF.

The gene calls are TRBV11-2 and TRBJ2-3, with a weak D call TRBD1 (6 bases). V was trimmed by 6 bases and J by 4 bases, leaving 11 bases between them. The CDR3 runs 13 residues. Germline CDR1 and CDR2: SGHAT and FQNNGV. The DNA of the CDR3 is TGTGCCAGCAGTTGGACAGCATCAGATACGCAGTATTTT. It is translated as CASSWTASDTQYF.

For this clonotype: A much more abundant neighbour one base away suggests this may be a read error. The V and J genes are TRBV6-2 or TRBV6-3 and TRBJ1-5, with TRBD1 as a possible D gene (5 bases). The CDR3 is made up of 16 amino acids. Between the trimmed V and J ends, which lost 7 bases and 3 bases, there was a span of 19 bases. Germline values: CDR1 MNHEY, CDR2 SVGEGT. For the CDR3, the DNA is TGTGCCAGCAATTCCCTAGGCGGAGGGGACAATCAGCCCCAGCATTTT. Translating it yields CASNSLGGGDNQPQHF.

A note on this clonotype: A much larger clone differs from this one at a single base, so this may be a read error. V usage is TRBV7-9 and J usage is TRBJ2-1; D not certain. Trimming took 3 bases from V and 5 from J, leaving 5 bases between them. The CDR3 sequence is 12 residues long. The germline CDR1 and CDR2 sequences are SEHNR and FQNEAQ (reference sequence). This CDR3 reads CASSLAHNEQFF. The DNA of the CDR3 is TGTGCCAGCAGCTTGGCCCACAATGAGCAGTTCTTC.

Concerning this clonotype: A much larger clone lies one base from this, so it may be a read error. CDR3 in DNA: TGCAGTACTGGGCGGACTATACCCAACAATGAGCAGTTCTTC. Amino acid sequence: CSTGRTIPNNEQFF. The chain recombines TRBV20-1 with TRBJ2-1; weak D call: TRBD2 (6 bases). Trimming pared 8 bases from V and 5 bases from J, leaving 19 bases between. This CDR3 spans 14 amino acids. Germline CDR1 reads DFQATT; CDR2 reads SNEGSKA (reference sequence).

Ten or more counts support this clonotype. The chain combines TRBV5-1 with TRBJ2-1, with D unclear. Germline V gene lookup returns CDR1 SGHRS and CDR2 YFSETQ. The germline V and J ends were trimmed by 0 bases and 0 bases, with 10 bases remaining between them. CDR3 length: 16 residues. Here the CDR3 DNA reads TGCGCCAGCAGCTTGGAGGTGACCGGCTCCTACAATGAGCAGTTCTTC. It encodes CASSLEVTGSYNEQFF.

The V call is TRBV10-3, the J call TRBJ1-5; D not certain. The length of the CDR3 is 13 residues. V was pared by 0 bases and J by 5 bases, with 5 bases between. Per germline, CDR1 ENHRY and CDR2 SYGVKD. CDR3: CAISESEDQPQHF. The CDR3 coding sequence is TGTGCCATCAGTGAGTCCGAGGATCAGCCCCAGCATTTT.

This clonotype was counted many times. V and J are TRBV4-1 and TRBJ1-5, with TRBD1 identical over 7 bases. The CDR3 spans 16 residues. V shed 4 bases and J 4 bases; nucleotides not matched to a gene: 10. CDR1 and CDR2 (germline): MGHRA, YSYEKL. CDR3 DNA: TGCGCCAGCAGCCCGTTAAAACTACAGGGGAATCAGCCCCAGCATTTT. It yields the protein CASSPLKLQGNQPQHF.

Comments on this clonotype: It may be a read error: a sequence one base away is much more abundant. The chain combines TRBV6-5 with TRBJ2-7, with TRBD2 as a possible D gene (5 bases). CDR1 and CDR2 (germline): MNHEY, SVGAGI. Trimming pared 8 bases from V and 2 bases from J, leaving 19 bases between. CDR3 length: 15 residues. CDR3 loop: CASAKGCQEAYEQYF. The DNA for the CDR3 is TGTGCCAGCGCTAAGGGTTGCCAGGAGGCCTACGAGCAGTACTTC.

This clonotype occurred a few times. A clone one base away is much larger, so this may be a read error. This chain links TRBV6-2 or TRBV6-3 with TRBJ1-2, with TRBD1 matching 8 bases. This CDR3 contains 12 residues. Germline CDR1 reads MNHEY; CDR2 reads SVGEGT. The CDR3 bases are TGTGTCGGCAAGACAGGGGATGGAGGCTACACCTTC. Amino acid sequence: CVGKTGDGGYTF.

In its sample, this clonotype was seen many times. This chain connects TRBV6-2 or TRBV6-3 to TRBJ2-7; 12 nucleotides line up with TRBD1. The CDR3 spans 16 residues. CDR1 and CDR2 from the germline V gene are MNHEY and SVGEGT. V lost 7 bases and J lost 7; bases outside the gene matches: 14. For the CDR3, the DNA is TGTGCCAGCACCGGGACAGGGGGCGCAAAGTGGTGGGAGCAGTACTTC. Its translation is CASTGTGGAKWWEQYF.

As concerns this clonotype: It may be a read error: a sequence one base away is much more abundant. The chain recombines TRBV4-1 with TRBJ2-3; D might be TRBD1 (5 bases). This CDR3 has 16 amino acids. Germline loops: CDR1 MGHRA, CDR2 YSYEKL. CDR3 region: CARSQDRLGGTDTQYF. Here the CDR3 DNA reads TGCGCCAGGAGCCAAGATCGTCTAGGGGGCACAGATACGCAGTATTTT.

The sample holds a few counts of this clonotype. The CDR3 nucleotides read TGCGCCAGCAGTCCCGGTGGGGTGAACACTGAAGCTTTCTTT. Its protein is CASSPGGVNTEAFF. The rearrangement links TRBV5-1 to TRBJ1-1; D call uncertain. The CDR3 consists of 14 residues. Trimming took off 5 bases at V and 0 bases at J, with 11 bases between the two ends. Germline V lookup: CDR1 SGHRS, CDR2 YFSETQ.